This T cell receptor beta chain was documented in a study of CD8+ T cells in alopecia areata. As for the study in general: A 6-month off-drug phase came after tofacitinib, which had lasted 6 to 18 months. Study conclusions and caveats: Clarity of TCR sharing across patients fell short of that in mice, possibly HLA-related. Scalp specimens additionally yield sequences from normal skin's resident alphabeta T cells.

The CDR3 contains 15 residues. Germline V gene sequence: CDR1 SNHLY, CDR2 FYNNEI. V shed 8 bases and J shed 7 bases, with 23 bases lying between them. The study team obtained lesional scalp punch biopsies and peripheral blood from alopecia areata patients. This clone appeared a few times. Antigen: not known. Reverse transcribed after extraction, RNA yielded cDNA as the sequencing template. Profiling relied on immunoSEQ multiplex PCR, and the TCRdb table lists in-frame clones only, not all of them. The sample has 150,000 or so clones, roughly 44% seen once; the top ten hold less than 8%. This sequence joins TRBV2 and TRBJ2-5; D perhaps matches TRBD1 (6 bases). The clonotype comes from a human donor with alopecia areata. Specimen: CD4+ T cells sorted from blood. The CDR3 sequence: CASGSPRDTYWTQYF. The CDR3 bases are TGTGCCAGCGGGTCCCCCCGGGACACCTATTGGACCCAGTACTTC.